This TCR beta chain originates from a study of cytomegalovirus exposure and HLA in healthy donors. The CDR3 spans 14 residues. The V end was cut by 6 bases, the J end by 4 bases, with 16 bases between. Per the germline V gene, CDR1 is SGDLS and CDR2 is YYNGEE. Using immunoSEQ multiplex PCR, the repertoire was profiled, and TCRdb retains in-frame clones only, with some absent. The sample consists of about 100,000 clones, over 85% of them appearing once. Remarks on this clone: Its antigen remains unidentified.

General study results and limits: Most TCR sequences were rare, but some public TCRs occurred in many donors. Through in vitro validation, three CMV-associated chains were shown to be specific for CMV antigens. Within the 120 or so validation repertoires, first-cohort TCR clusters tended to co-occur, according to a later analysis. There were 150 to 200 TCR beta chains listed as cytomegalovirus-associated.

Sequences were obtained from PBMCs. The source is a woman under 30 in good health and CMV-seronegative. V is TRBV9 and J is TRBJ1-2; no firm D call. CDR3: CASIASGNPYGYTF. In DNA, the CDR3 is TGTGCCAGCATCGCCTCGGGGAACCCCTATGGCTACACCTTC. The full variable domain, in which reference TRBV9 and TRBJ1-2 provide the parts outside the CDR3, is DSGVTQTPKHLITATGQRVTLRCSPRSGDLSVYWYQQSLDQGLQFLIQYYNGEERAKGNILERFSAQQFPDLHSELNLSSLELGDSALYFCASIASGNPYGYTFGSGTRLTVV.